This T cell receptor beta chain was identified in a study of beta chain features in type 1 diabetes. Study-wide results and limits: TCRB CDR3 length was moderately but significantly reduced in all four CD4+ subsets of Type 1 diabetes patients.

As every portion of the isolated RNA was reverse transcribed, the sequencing read expressed TCRB transcripts. The assay was immunoSEQ multiplex PCR, and TCRdb's table has in-frame clones only and misses some. The sample gives some 640,000 clones, over 12% of which show up once; around 0.04% is in the top ten. Markers CD45RO/CCR7/CD25/CD127/CD95/CD27 served to sort CD4+ naive, central memory, regulatory and stem cell-like memory cells. Notes on this clone: Its target is not known.

Source material: naive CD4+ T cells from blood. The clonotype was recovered from a man aged 18 to 29 with type 1 diabetes.

CDR3 sequence (DNA): TGTGCCTGGGACCATAACGGGGCTTCAGAAAAACTGTTTTTT. Translation: CAWDHNGASEKLFF. This chain links TRBV30 with TRBJ1-4; a weak D match, TRBD1 (5 bases). The CDR3 has 14 residues. V gave up 5 bases and J gave up 8 bases, with 18 bases separating them. Per the germline V gene, CDR1 is GTSNPN and CDR2 is SVGIG (reference sequence).